A single sample is the source of the 23 T cell receptor beta chains below, sequenced in a study of blood T cell repertoires in COVID-19. Sequencing was performed with immunoSEQ multiplex PCR; in TCRdb, only in-frame clones are kept and a portion is missing. This table holds 100,000 to 120,000 clones, around 84% found once. The sample consisted of peripheral blood. Receptor source: an elderly woman with acute or convalescent COVID-19.

The chain joins TRBV6-5 to TRBJ2-7; a weak D match, TRBD1 (6 bases). CDR1 MNHEY and CDR2 SVGAGI come from the germline V gene. V lost 6 bases and J lost 3, with 18 bases in between. This CDR3 region has 15 residues. The CDR3 coding sequence is TGTGCCAGCAGGCCGAACAGGGTGTATCACTACGAGCAGTACTTC. This codes for CASRPNRVYHYEQYF.

This clone was counted a single time. The chain is built from TRBV7-9 and TRBJ1-5; TRBD1 aligns across 7 bases. V dropped 5 bases and J dropped 2; count of bases not matched to a gene: 9. Per germline, CDR1 SEHNR and CDR2 FQNEAQ (reference sequence). The CDR3 is made up of 16 amino acids. CDR3 DNA: TGTGCCAGCAGCCTAAACAGGGGTCAGGGCAATCAGCCCCAGCATTTT. Translated, it gives CASSLNRGQGNQPQHF.

The V call is TRBV13, the J call TRBJ2-3, with a weak D call TRBD1 (6 bases). CDR1 and CDR2 from the germline V gene are PRHDT and FYEKMQ (reference sequence). The CDR3 is made up of 13 amino acids. V lost 5 bases and J 3 bases, leaving 9 bases between the germline ends. As DNA, the CDR3 is TGTGCCAGCAGCGCGGACAGAACAGATACGCAGTATTTT. Translation gives CASSADRTDTQYF.

This clone was recorded a few times. This chain connects TRBV2 to TRBJ1-5, with D possibly TRBD1 on 6 matching bases. The V and J ends lost 4 bases and 4 bases respectively, with 11 bases between them. CDR3 size: 14 residues. Germline assignment: CDR1 SNHLY and CDR2 FYNNEI. As DNA, the CDR3 is TGTGCCAGCAGTGGACAGGTAGAAAATCAGCCCCAGCATTTT. Translation: CASSGQVENQPQHF.

The genes are TRBV6-6 and TRBJ2-2; tentatively, D is TRBD1 (6 bases). The V end was cut by 7 bases, the J end by 4 bases, with 19 bases between. The CDR3 length is 16 residues. Germline V CDR1 and CDR2: MNHNY, SVGAGI (reference sequence). The CDR3 here is CASTIRGRGPTGELFF. CDR3 sequence (DNA): TGTGCCAGCACCATTAGGGGCAGGGGACCCACCGGGGAGCTGTTTTTT.

A few counts support this clone. The chain has TRBV3-1 (or the pseudogene TRBV3-2) and TRBJ2-1, with 8 bases identical to TRBD2. V shed 1 base, J shed 8 bases, and the junction held 7 bases outside the gene matches. CDR3 length: 15 residues. Per germline, CDR1 LGHDT and CDR2 YNNKEL (reference sequence). CDR3 nucleotides: TGTGCCAGCAGCCAAGGTAGCGGGGCTAGCTATGAGCAGTTCTTC. It translates to CASSQGSGASYEQFF.

The rearrangement uses TRBV5-1 and TRBJ2-2, with 8 bases identical to TRBD1. Trimming cost V 6 bases and J 4 bases; bases outside gene matches: 5. This CDR3 spans 14 amino acids. CDR1 is SGHRS and CDR2 is YFSETQ in the germline V gene. The CDR3, as DNA: TGCGCCAGCAATCCGGGACAGGCCACCGGGGAGCTGTTTTTT. Its translation: CASNPGQATGELFF.

This chain uses TRBV6-5 with TRBJ1-1; D remains unclear. The CDR3 extends over 15 amino acids. The germline CDR1 and CDR2 sequences are MNHEY and SVGAGI. V was pared by 0 bases and J by 0 bases, with 8 bases between. Here the CDR3 reads CASSYSWLMNTEAFF. In DNA, the CDR3 is TGTGCCAGCAGTTACTCGTGGCTCATGAACACTGAAGCTTTCTTT.

The rearrangement joins TRBV28 to TRBJ1-1, with TRBD1 identical over 9 bases. The CDR3 has 12 residues. Germline-derived CDR1 and CDR2 are MDHEN and SYDVKM. With 7 bases clipped from V and 10 bases from J, the junction kept 7 bases outside the gene matches. The CDR3 here is CASTTMGQGAFF. As DNA, the CDR3 is TGTGCCAGCACCACGATGGGACAGGGAGCTTTCTTT.

The J gene is TRBJ2-1, the V gene TRBV6-8, with 10 nucleotides matching TRBD1. This CDR3 spans 15 amino acids. The germline V gene encodes CDR1 MNHGY and CDR2 SAAAGT. The V segment lost 5 bases and the J segment 9 bases; nucleotides outside the gene matches: 10. The chain's CDR3 is CASSPRQGALLEQFF. Written as DNA, the CDR3 is TGTGCCAGCAGTCCCCGACAGGGGGCGCTTCTTGAGCAGTTCTTC.

This clone was recorded a few times. This chain connects TRBV24-1 to TRBJ1-1; D is ambiguous. From germline, CDR1 is KGHDR and CDR2 SFDVKD. The V and J ends lost 8 bases and 7 bases respectively, with 10 bases between them. The CDR3 loop spans 11 amino acids. The CDR3 spells CATTLGSEAFF. CDR3 coding DNA: TGTGCCACCACCTTAGGGAGTGAAGCTTTCTTT.

The rearrangement uses TRBV28 and TRBJ1-5, with TRBD1 matching over 8 bases. Losses at the gene ends were 8 bases for V and 2 bases for J; bases not matched to a gene: 11. CDR3 length equals 16 residues. Germline loops: CDR1 MDHEN, CDR2 SYDVKM. The chain's CDR3 is CASHNRGATGNQPQHF. DNA of the CDR3: TGTGCCAGCCACAACAGGGGGGCTACTGGCAATCAGCCCCAGCATTTT.

J is TRBJ1-5 and V is TRBV18; D remains unclear. This CDR3 contains 15 residues. The V and J ends lost 8 bases and 0 bases respectively, with 14 bases between them. From germline, CDR1 is KGHSH and CDR2 LQKENI. The CDR3 sequence is CASRLADDSNQPQHF. The CDR3 DNA sequence: TGTGCCAGCCGCCTAGCGGACGATAGCAATCAGCCCCAGCATTTT.

Remarks on this clone: Compared with germline, one end of the junction differs, possibly owing to a read error. V usage is TRBV7-9 and J usage is TRBJ2-5, with 9 bases that match TRBD2. The CDR3 covers 14 residues. Germline V gene sequence: CDR1 SEHNR, CDR2 FQNEAQ (reference sequence). In DNA form, the CDR3 reads TGTGCCAGCACCCAACTGGGGGCGGGAGGGCCCCTCGACTTC. Translated, it gives CASTQLGAGGPLDF.

The chain couples TRBV5-1 to TRBJ2-7; 9 bases are shared with TRBD1. The germline gives CDR1 SGHRS, CDR2 YFSETQ. The junction had 7 bases not matched to a gene; V was cut back by 4 bases and J by 2 bases. The CDR3 has 15 amino acids. The CDR3 coding sequence is TGCGCCAGCAGCACGGGACAGGGTAATACCTACGAGCAGTACTTC. This gives the protein CASSTGQGNTYEQYF.

This sequence joins TRBV7-9 and TRBJ1-1; 7 positions agree with TRBD1. The junction had 3 bases not matched to a gene; V was cut back by 2 bases and J by 0 bases. The CDR3 is made up of 15 amino acids. Germline V gives CDR1 SEHNR, CDR2 FQNEAQ (reference sequence). This chain's CDR3 is CASSLYRGMNTEAFF. The CDR3, as DNA: TGTGCCAGCAGCTTATACAGGGGCATGAACACTGAAGCTTTCTTT.

This chain links TRBV3-1 (or the pseudogene TRBV3-2) with TRBJ2-5, with D possibly TRBD1 on 6 matching bases. CDR1 and CDR2 (germline): LGHDT, YNNKEL (reference sequence). The CDR3 runs to 14 residues. Trimming stripped 2 bases from V and 5 bases from J, with 12 bases between. CDR3 in amino acids: CASSQHVGAETQYF. The CDR3 DNA reads as TGTGCCAGCAGCCAACATGTGGGGGCCGAGACCCAGTACTTC.

The J gene is TRBJ1-1, the V gene TRBV9; 8 nucleotides align to TRBD1. CDR3 size: 13 residues. Germline lookup yields CDR1 SGDLS and CDR2 YYNGEE. V lost 4 bases and J lost 11; bases outside the gene matches: 10. Here the CDR3 reads CASSPGQGLSAFF. In DNA form, the CDR3 reads TGTGCCAGCAGCCCCGGACAGGGACTATCTGCTTTCTTT.

The chain is built from TRBV7-9 and TRBJ2-2, with a possible D match to TRBD2 (5 bases). The ends were cut back, 4 bases at V and 4 bases at J, with 19 bases in the middle. CDR1 is SEHNR, CDR2 FQNEAQ, per germline (reference sequence). The CDR3 sequence is 17 residues long. The CDR3 DNA follows: TGTGCCAGCAGCTCCCATAAGAGAGGGCTCACCACCGGGGAGCTGTTTTTT. Its protein is CASSSHKRGLTTGELFF.

V and J are TRBV12-3 or TRBV12-4 and TRBJ2-1; D possibly corresponds to TRBD1 (5 bases). The V end was cut by 5 bases, the J end by 14 bases, with 19 bases between. The CDR3 totals 13 residues. CDR3 nucleotides: TGTGCCAGCAGTCCACAAACAGGCATACGTGAGTTCTTC. This translates into CASSPQTGIREFF.

This clone was observed once. The V gene is TRBV4-2, the J gene TRBJ2-6, with D possibly matching TRBD1 (5 bases). The CDR3 loop spans 20 amino acids. Per the germline V gene, CDR1 is LGHNA and CDR2 is YNFKEQ. Between the trimmed V and J ends, which lost 2 bases and 0 bases, there was a span of 20 bases. Here the CDR3 DNA reads TGTGCCAGCAGCCAAAGGCTATTCGACAGTTCCCCCTCTGGGGCCAACGTCCTGACTTTC. Its translation is CASSQRLFDSSPSGANVLTF.

The gene calls are TRBV5-1 and TRBJ2-3, with 7 bases aligning to TRBD2. CDR1 is SGHRS, CDR2 YFSETQ, per germline. V dropped 0 bases and J dropped 2; count of bases not matched to a gene: 3. The CDR3 is 15 amino acids. CDR3 region: CASSLEGRATDTQYF. CDR3 DNA sequence: TGCGCCAGCAGCTTGGAAGGGAGGGCCACAGATACGCAGTATTTT.

The chain has TRBV2 and TRBJ1-2; unclear D gene. The CDR3 runs 11 residues. V gave up 2 bases and J gave up 7 bases, with 5 bases separating them. CDR1 and CDR2 from the germline V gene are SNHLY and FYNNEI. The CDR3 DNA follows: TGTGCCAGCAGTGAAATCGGTGGCTACACCTTC. Amino acids: CASSEIGGYTF.